The T cell receptor (beta chain) described here comes from a study of blood T cells in healthy people across ages. Using a J-beta primer mix together with a sample-barcoded 5' primer, a second PCR was run for roughly 6 to 12 cycles. CDR3-containing paired-end reads numbering at least 2.5 million came from each sample. MiXCR, applied by TCRdb to the 5' RACE reads, yields one record per CDR3 protein. Here the sample spans about 570,000 distinct CDR3 sequences, approximately 27% being singletons. This clonotype was counted ten times or more. The CDR3 spans 16 residues. Trimming cost V 5 bases and J 5 bases; bases outside gene matches: 9. CDR1 and CDR2 (germline): SGHTA, FQGNSA.

The chain combines TRBV7-2 with TRBJ2-5; 12 nucleotides line up with TRBD2. The sequence was obtained from a woman aged 70 to 79 in good health. Sequenced: blood. The CDR3 loop is CASSPQGLAGLETQYF. The CDR3 DNA reads TGTGCCAGCAGCCCCCAAGGACTAGCGGGGTTGGAGACCCAGTACTTC.